This T cell receptor (beta chain) appears in the sequencing data of a study of shared clonotypes between healthy human individuals (dated by TCRdb to 2019 to 2021). Study-wide context: Three men and two women, aged 18 to 49 years, made up the cohort. Per donor, leukapheresis produced somewhere between about 0.85 and 9.5 billion PBMCs. Libraries were prepared and TCR repertoires were sequenced by different laboratories using diverse techniques, in order to increase sequencing depth and limit assay-specific biases. For each donor, CD4 naive and CD4 memory were each given three plates, CD8 naive was given two plates, and CD8 memory was given one plate. To estimate repertoire size and how much clonotype sharing occurs between individuals, the study deeply sequenced the blood TCR repertoires of roughly 5 healthy adults.

What the study reported, not specific to this receptor: Pairwise subsampling led to the expectation that sequencing depth would affect the degree of clonotype sharing among donors. Approximately 5% of naive CD4, around 4% of naive CD8, approximately 2% of memory CD4, and 0.4% of memory CD8 clonotypes were shared across four donors. Incomplete sequencing was indicated by rarefaction of sorted-subset datasets, despite the large sequencing depth. Sampling was limited to blood, and TCR repertoires in tissue likely differ from TCR repertoires in blood. Clonotypes shared by all four sorted-subset donors showed higher generation probabilities than non-shared clonotypes. Naive subsets generally had larger estimated clonotype richness than memory subsets did. Because the study included a small number of donors, the genetic and exposure-history diversity represented was limited.

Healthy HIV-negative adults with no recently reported acute infections or vaccinations were included as donors. All donors were Caucasian adults living in Nashville, Tennessee, USA. CD4+ T cells were enriched by magnetic negative selection, after which naive cells were positively selected on CD45RA and the negative fraction was taken as the memory subset. Blood was obtained by leukapheresis, after which PBMCs were separated by Ficoll-Histopaque density gradient centrifugation and cryopreserved in liquid nitrogen vapor phase. Analytical flow cytometry was used to check the purity and quantity of every magnetically sorted T cell population. From each sorted fraction, genomic DNA was isolated and quantified by UV absorbance on a Nanodrop 2000c. A remark on this clone: Its antigen is not yet known. Base qualities are not at hand, and no much larger clone is one base apart.

Using the deep immunoSEQ assay, TCR CDR3 regions were amplified from genomic DNA by multiplex PCR. Extracted genomic DNA from each cell subset was spread evenly across all wells of several immunoSEQ 96-well plates, with each plate serving as a replicate. For sorted subsets, about 200 ng genomic DNA, equal to about 30,000 T cell genomes, was loaded into each replicate PCR. Purified libraries were measured with a Qubit 3.0 fluorometer, size-checked on a Bioanalyzer 2100, and measured again with the KAPA Library Quantification kit. A separate single-read 150-cycle Illumina NextSeq 550 flow cell was used to sequence each immunoSEQ 96-well plate. In the authors' own workflow: The immunoSEQ output contained only junctional sequences without quality scores, so filtering could not match that applied to full-length reads. To assign V/J genes and CDR3, sequences were annotated using PyIR, a Python wrapper for IgBLAST v1.9, with IMGT germline references. Any read was removed if the V/J assignment was weak (E-value above 1e-6), the CDR3 was missing, or the read contained stop codons, out-of-frame junctions, or ambiguous translated residues. V3J clonotypes were defined as sequences sharing an identical inferred V gene, J gene, and CDR3 amino acid sequence. Percentage overlap between repertoires was computed as shared unique clonotypes divided by the size of the smaller repertoire. Richness of each repertoire was evaluated using RTK rarefaction, the Chao1 estimator, and Recon v2.1 estimates of unobserved clonotypes. For all TCRbeta clonotypes obtained by the gDNA method from a few donors, generation probabilities were computed with OLGA. The table comes from immuneACCESS by way of TCRdb, which keeps in-frame sequences with V and J called. Part of the clones is missing from these tables; in studies checked, under half for an unresolved V gene and the rest for unknown reasons. D and trimming were read from the DNA, whereas the V and J calls and clone size are those reported in that table. The sample has approximately 980,000 clones on record, about 80% of them singletons. The ten top clones hold about 1.5% of the sample.

The source is a man younger than 35 in good health. Sequencing was done on a sample of memory CD4+ T cells sorted from blood. Reading the label with the study, this specimen's cell subset or site is: CD45RA-negative fraction.

Read as DNA, the sequence is TGTGCCAGCAGTTACGCGGCAGGGGACACTGAAGCTTTCTTT. This translates into CASSYAAGDTEAFF. The sequence joins TRBV6-5 to TRBJ1-1; TRBD1 could be the D gene, as 6 bases match. Spanning cysteine to phenylalanine, the CDR3 consists of 14 amino acids. The only DNA kept is the CDR3, 42 bases in frame from the first base. V is cut by 2 bases and J by 3 bases, and the space between the germline ends is 10 bases. In the germline V gene, CDR1 corresponds to MNHEY and CDR2 to SVGAGI.